This T cell receptor (beta chain) was recorded in a study of T cells in Graves' hyperthyroidism and ophthalmopathy. TCR beta CDR3 regions were amplified from RNA. The study used the HTBI primer set for a first-round RT-PCR of the TCR CDR3. Via MiXCR, TCRdb re-called the multiplex PCR reads, giving one row per CDR3 protein. The table shows 500,000 to 600,000 distinct CDR3 sequences, with about 45% occurring only once. On this clonotype itself: One junction end disagrees with the germline gene, perhaps due to a read error.

Germline V gene data show CDR1 as SGHRS and CDR2 as YFSETQ. The CDR3 totals 15 residues. Sequenced: peripheral blood or thyroid tissue (not recorded which). This sequence originates from an adult woman with Graves' disease, either hyperthyroidism or ophthalmopathy (not recorded which). The rearrangement uses TRBV5-1 and TRBJ1-4; TRBD1 matches 9 bases. The CDR3 bases are TGTGCCAGCAGCTGGGGGGACAGGGATCGTGAAAAACTGTTTTTT. Encoded protein: CASSWGDRDREKLFF.